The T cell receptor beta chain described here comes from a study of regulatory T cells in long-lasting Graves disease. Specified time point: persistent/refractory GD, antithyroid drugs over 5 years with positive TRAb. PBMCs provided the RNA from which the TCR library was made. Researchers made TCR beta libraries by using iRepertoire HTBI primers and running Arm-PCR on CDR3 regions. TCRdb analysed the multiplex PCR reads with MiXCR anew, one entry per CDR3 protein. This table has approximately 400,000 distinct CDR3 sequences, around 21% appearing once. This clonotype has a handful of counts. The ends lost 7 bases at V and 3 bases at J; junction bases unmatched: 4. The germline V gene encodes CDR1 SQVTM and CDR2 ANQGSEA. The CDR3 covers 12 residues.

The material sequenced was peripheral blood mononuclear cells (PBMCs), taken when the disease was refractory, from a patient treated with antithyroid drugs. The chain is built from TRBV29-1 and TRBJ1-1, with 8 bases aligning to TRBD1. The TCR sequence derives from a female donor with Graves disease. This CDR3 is CSAGQGYTEAFF. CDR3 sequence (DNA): TGCAGCGCCGGACAGGGTTACACTGAAGCTTTCTTT.